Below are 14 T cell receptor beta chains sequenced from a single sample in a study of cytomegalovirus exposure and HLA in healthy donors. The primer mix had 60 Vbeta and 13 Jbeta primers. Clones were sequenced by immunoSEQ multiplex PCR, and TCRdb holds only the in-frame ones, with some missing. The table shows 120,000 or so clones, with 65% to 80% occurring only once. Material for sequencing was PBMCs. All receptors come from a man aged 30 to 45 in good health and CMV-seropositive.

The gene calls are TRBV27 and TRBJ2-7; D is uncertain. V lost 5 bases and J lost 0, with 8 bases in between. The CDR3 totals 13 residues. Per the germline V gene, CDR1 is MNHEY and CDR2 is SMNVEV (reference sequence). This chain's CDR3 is CASSAWSSYEQYF. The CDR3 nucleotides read TGTGCCAGCAGTGCGTGGAGCTCCTACGAGCAGTACTTC.

This CDR3 is CASSPRAGGYEQYF. CDR3 DNA: TGTGCCAGCAGCCCTCGGGCGGGGGGCTACGAGCAGTACTTC. This chain joins TRBV9 and TRBJ2-7; 8 bases align to TRBD2. The CDR3 contains 14 residues. The V gene end was trimmed by 4 bases and the J gene end by 3 bases; junction bases not matched to a gene: 6. The germline V gene encodes CDR1 SGDLS and CDR2 YYNGEE.

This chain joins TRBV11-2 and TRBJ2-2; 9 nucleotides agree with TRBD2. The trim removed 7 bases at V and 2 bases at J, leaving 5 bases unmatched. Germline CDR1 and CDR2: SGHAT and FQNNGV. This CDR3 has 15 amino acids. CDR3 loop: CASTPLAGNTGELFF. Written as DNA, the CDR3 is TGTGCCAGCACCCCTCTAGCGGGAAACACCGGGGAGCTGTTTTTT.

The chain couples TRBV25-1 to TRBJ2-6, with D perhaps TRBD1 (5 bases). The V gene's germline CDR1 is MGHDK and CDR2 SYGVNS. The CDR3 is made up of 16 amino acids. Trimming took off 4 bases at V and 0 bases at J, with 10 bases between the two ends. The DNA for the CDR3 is TGTGCCAGCAGTGGAAACAGGCGCTCTGGGGCCAACGTCCTGACTTTC. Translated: CASSGNRRSGANVLTF.

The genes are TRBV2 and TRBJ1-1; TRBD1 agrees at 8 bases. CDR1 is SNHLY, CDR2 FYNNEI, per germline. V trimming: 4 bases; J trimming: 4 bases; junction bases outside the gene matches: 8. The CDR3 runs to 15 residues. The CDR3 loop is CASSARQGASTEAFF. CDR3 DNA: TGTGCCAGCAGTGCTAGGCAGGGGGCGAGCACTGAAGCTTTCTTT.

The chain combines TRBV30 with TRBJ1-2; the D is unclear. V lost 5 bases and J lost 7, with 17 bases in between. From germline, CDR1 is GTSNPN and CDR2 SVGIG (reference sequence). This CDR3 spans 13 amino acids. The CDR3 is CAWSTEYTTGYTF. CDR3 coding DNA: TGTGCCTGGTCGACGGAGTATACTACTGGCTACACCTTC. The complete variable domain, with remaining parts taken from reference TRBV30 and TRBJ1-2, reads SQTIHQWPATLVQPVGSPLSLECTVEGTSNPNLYWYRQAAGRGLQLLFYSVGIGQISSEVPQNLSASRPQDRQFILSSKKLLLSDSGFYLCAWSTEYTTGYTFGSGTRLTVV.

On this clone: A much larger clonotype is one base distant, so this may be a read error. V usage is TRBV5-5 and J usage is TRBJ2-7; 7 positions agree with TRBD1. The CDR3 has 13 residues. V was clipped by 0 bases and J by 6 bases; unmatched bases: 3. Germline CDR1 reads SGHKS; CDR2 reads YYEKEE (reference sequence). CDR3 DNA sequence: TGTGCCAGCAGCTTGGGACAGGGCGGCGAGCAGTACTTC. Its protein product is CASSLGQGGEQYF.

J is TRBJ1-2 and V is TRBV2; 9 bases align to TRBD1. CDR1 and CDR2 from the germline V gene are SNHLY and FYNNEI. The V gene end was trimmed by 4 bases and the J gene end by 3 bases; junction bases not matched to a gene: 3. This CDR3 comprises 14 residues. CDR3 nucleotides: TGTGCCAGCAGTGCCAGGACAGGGGACTATGGCTACACCTTC. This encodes CASSARTGDYGYTF.

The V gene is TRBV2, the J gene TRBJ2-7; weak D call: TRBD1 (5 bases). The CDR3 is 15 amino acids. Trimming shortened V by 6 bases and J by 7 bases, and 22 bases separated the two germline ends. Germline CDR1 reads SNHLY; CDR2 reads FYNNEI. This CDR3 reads CASRNPGSHAGEQYF. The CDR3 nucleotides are TGTGCCAGCAGGAATCCAGGGTCACACGCCGGGGAGCAGTACTTC. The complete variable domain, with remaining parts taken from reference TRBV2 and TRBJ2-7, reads EPEVTQTPSHQVTQMGQEVILRCVPISNHLYFYWYRQILGQKVEFLVSFYNNEISEKSEIFDDQFSVERPDGSNFTLKIRSTKLEDSAMYFCASRNPGSHAGEQYFGPGTRLTVT.

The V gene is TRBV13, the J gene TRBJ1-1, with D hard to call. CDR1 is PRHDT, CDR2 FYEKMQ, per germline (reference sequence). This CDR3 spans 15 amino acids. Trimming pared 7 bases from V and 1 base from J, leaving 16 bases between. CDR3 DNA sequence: TGTGCCAGCACCGGCGGTCGGGTCGCGAACACTGAAGCTTTCTTT. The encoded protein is CASTGGRVANTEAFF.

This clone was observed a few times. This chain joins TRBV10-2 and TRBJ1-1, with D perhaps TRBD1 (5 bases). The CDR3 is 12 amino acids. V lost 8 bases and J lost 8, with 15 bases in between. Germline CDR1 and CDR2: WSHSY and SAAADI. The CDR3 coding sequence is TGCGCCAGCTCCGGACACTCCGGGGAAGCTTTCTTT. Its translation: CASSGHSGEAFF.

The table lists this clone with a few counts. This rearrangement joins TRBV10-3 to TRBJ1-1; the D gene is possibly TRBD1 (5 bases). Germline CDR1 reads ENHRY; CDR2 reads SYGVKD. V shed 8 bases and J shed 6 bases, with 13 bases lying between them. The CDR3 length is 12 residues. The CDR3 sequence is CAIGQGYAEAFF. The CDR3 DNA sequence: TGTGCCATCGGGCAGGGATACGCTGAAGCTTTCTTT.

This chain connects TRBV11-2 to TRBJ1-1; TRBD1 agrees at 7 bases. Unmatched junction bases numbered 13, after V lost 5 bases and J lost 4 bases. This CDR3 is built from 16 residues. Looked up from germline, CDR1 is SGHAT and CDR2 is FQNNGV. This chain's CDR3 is CASSLGQESLGTEAFF. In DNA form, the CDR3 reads TGTGCCAGCAGCCTCGGACAGGAAAGTTTAGGCACTGAAGCTTTCTTT.

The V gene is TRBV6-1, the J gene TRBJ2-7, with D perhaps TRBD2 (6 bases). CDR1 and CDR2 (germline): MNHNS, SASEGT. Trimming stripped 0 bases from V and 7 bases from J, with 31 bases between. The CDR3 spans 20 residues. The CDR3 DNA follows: TGTGCCAGCAGTGAAGCGATTGCGGGGTCCCTGGCTGGAGATCGAGGAGAGCAGTACTTC. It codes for CASSEAIAGSLAGDRGEQYF.